The source of this TCR beta chain is a study of blood T cell repertoires in COVID-19. Trimming removed 5 bases at V and 10 bases at J, with 9 bases between. The CDR3 contains 11 residues. CDR1 is SGHAT, CDR2 FQDESV, per germline (reference sequence). This clone was seen many times. The protocol was immunoSEQ multiplex PCR, while the TCRdb copy is restricted to in-frame clones and leaves out a portion. The sample records 160,000 or so clones, approximately 79% being singletons. The receptor comes from a woman in her sixties or seventies with COVID-19, enrolled during active disease. This chain connects TRBV11-1 to TRBJ2-1; weak D call: TRBD2 (6 bases). What was sequenced was peripheral blood. CDR3 region: CASSRGTEQFF. In DNA, the CDR3 is TGTGCCAGCAGCCGGGGGACGGAGCAGTTCTTC.